The T cell receptor (beta chain) under discussion was sequenced for a study of OX40 agonist ivuxolimab in advanced cancers. Overall study context: Patients with prior anti-PD-1, anti-PD-L1 or anti-CTLA-4 therapy were eligible; approximately 40% had some. Study-level points and caveats: Determination of antigen specificity was not performed for the expanded peripheral T cells.

Patients with autoimmune history or systemic immunosuppression were excluded. Concerning this clone: The antigen is not known.

The assay was immunoSEQ multiplex PCR, and TCRdb's table has in-frame clones only and misses some. Of some 45,000 clones detected, over 75% appear once; the ten largest clones hold approximately 25%. Deletions cut 3 bases from V and 0 bases from J, with 8 bases between. The CDR3 loop spans 14 amino acids. Germline V gives CDR1 SGHVS, CDR2 FNYEAQ. This TCR was recovered from an adult with an advanced solid tumor such as melanoma, head and neck, liver or kidney cancer. The sequencing used CD4+ or CD8+ T cells sorted from blood, collected in a trial of the OX40 agonist ivuxolimab. The chain uses TRBV7-6 and TRBJ2-5, with a weak D call TRBD1 (5 bases). The CDR3 bases are TGTGCCAGCAGCTTTGCAGGGTACCAAGAGACCCAGTACTTC. It translates to CASSFAGYQETQYF.